A selection of T cell receptor beta chains follows, all from one sample in a study of neurological immune-mediated disorders. TCRdb passed the 5' RACE reads through MiXCR, listing each CDR3 protein once. Of tens of thousands of distinct CDR3 sequences listed, about 3.8% are singletons. The sequenced sample consisted of PBMCs. These receptors all stem from a man in his fifties or sixties with multiple sclerosis. CDR3s include the opening cysteine and the closing phenylalanine or tryptophan. D genes are given only for firm matches. Size tells how often a clone was seen (once, few, many) or the class of an expanded clone, and some rows leave it out.

TRBJ1-1	TRBD1	TRBV7-2	many	CASSLQGVLGTEAFF	TGTGCCAGCAGCTTACAGGGGGTTCTGGGAACTGAAGCTTTCTTT
TRBJ2-5	TRBD1	TRBV20-1	many	CSAWTGGWGETQYF	TGCAGTGCCTGGACAGGGGGCTGGGGAGAGACCCAGTACTTC
TRBJ2-7	TRBD2	TRBV5-1	many	CASSPGGAGVYEQYF	TGCGCCAGCAGCCCGGGGGGAGCGGGAGTGTACGAGCAGTACTTC
TRBJ1-6	NA	TRBV5-1	many	CASSSQGSVLHF	TGCGCCAGCAGCTCTCAGGGTTCAGTCCTCCACTTT
TRBJ2-7	NA	TRBV5-1	many	CASSAAQGEQYF	TGCGCCAGCAGCGCGGCTCAGGGCGAGCAGTACTTC
TRBJ2-7	TRBD1	TRBV10-3	NA	CAISGTGTYEQYF	TGTGCCATCTCCGGGACAGGGACCTACGAGCAGTACTTC
TRBJ1-2	TRBD1	TRBV29-1	many	CSVEGQETDGYTF	TGCAGCGTTGAGGGACAGGAAACGGATGGCTACACCTTC
TRBJ1-1	NA	TRBV5-1	many	CASSPGSSNMNTEAFF	TGCGCCAGCAGCCCTGGGTCCTCTAATATGAACACTGAAGCTTTCTTT
TRBJ2-3	NA	TRBV4-1	many	CASSQGLRGVDTDTQYF	TGCGCCAGCAGCCAAGGGTTAAGGGGGGTCGACACAGATACGCAGTATTTT
TRBJ2-5	NA	TRBV20-1	many	CSASAGGPETQYF	TGCAGTGCTAGCGCCGGGGGGCCAGAGACCCAGTACTTC
TRBJ2-1	TRBD2	TRBV27	many	CASSLGGRASRGEQFF	TGTGCCAGCAGTTTGGGGGGGAGGGCCTCCCGGGGTGAGCAGTTCTTC
TRBJ1-5	NA	TRBV27	many	CASSPGSSNQPQHF	TGTGCCAGCAGTCCTGGTAGTAGCAATCAGCCCCAGCATTTT
TRBJ1-1	NA	TRBV18	many	CASSPGGVSGAFF	TGTGCCAGCTCACCCGGAGGGGTCTCTGGAGCTTTCTTT
TRBJ1-2	NA	TRBV10-3	many	CAISGGYGYTF	TGTGCCATCAGCGGGGGCTATGGCTACACCTTC
TRBJ2-2	NA	TRBV7-2	many	CASSIGTFGAGELFF	TGTGCCAGCAGCATCGGGACGTTCGGGGCCGGGGAGCTGTTTTTT
TRBJ1-5	NA	TRBV6-6	many	CASSRDNQIDQPQHF	TGTGCCAGCAGCCGGGACAACCAAATAGATCAGCCCCAGCATTTT
TRBJ1-2	NA	TRBV7-9	NA	CDSSKTTVGYTF	TGTGACAGCAGCAAGACGACGGTTGGCTACACCTTC
TRBJ2-1	NA	TRBV5-1	many	CASSQQLGVENEQFF	TGCGCCAGCAGCCAACAGTTGGGAGTAGAGAATGAGCAGTTCTTC
TRBJ2-3	TRBD2	TRBV7-2	many	CASSLGAGVPKDTQYF	TGTGCCAGCAGCTTAGGGGCGGGAGTTCCAAAGGATACGCAGTATTTT
TRBJ2-2	NA	TRBV5-1	few	CASSFFRSNTGELFF	TGCGCCAGCAGCTTTTTTCGTTCGAACACCGGGGAGCTGTTTTTT
TRBJ2-1	TRBD2	TRBV20-1	many	CSARDRAGGPNEQFF	TGCAGTGCTAGAGATCGGGCGGGAGGGCCTAATGAGCAGTTCTTC
TRBJ2-2	NA	TRBV3-1	many	CASSQRPAGELFF	TGTGCCAGCAGCCAACGGCCCGCCGGGGAGCTGTTTTTT
TRBJ1-2	NA	TRBV27	many	CASSPSGQNYGYTF	TGTGCCAGCAGTCCTTCGGGGCAGAACTATGGCTACACCTTC
TRBJ2-7	TRBD2	TRBV19	many	CASSTELAGAFYEQYF	TGTGCCAGTAGTACGGAACTAGCGGGGGCATTCTACGAGCAGTACTTC
TRBJ2-4	TRBD1	TRBV6-1	many	CASSETGGAKNIQYF	TGTGCCAGCAGTGAAACAGGGGGCGCCAAAAACATTCAGTACTTC
TRBJ2-1	NA	TRBV29-1	many	CSGLPWPKTGDYSWDNEQFF	TGCAGCGGATTACCGTGGCCAAAGACGGGAGACTACTCGTGGGACAATGAGCAGTTCTTC
TRBJ2-1	TRBD2	TRBV7-9	few	CASSVSGSAYNEQFF	TGTGCCAGCAGCGTTAGCGGGAGTGCCTACAATGAGCAGTTCTTC
TRBJ2-1	NA	TRBV5-1	many	CASSFEGGRYSEQFF	TGCGCCAGCAGCTTCGAGGGGGGGAGATATAGTGAGCAGTTCTTC